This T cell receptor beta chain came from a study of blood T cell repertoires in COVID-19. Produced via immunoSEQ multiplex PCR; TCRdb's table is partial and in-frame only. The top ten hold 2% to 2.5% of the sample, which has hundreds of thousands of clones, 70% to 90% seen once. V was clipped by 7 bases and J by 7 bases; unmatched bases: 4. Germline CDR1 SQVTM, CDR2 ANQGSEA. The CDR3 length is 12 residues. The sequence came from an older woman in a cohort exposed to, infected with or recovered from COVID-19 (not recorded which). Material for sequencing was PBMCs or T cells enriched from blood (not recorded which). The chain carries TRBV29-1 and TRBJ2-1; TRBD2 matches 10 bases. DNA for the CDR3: TGCAGCGCACTAGCGGGGCCAAATGAGCAGTTCTTC. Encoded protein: CSALAGPNEQFF.